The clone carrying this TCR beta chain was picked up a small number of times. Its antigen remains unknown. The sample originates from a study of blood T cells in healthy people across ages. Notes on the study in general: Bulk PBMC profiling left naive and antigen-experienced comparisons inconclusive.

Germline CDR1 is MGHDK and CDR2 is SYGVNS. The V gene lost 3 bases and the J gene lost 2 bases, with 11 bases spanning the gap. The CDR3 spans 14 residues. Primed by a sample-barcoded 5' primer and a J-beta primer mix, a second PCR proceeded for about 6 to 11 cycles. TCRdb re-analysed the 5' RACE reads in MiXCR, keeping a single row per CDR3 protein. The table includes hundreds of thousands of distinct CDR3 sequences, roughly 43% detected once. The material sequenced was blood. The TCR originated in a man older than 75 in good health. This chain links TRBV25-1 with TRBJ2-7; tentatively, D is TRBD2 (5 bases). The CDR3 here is CASSDGGPAYEQYF. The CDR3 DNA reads TGTGCCAGCAGTGATGGAGGACCAGCCTACGAGCAGTACTTC.